The entry below describes one T cell receptor (beta chain). Its antigen is undetermined. The record originates from a study of post-analysis software for immune sequencing data. Across the study: Relapsing-remitting, secondary progressive and progressive-relapsing courses of multiple sclerosis were included. Study observations and caveats: In multiple sclerosis, normalized Chao1 diversity was significantly below that of controls. Under the F measure, samples that were prepared in one batch clustered strongly together. In patients, about five TRBV segments were more frequent than in controls, with TRBV5-6, TRBV5-1 and TRBV20-1 among them.

The germline gives CDR1 SEHNR, CDR2 FQNEAQ (reference sequence). The CDR3 contains 12 residues. Between the trimmed V and J ends, which lost 5 bases and 5 bases, there was a span of 9 bases. The TCR beta cDNA libraries contained unique molecular identifiers. T cells numbering roughly 0.9 to 11 million gave rise to roughly 0.5 million cDNA molecules. MiXCR, run by TCRdb on the PCR reads, gives a single entry per CDR3 protein. Altogether 350,000 to 450,000 distinct CDR3 sequences are present, 30% to 45% being singletons, with the ten largest covering roughly 12%. Sample: blood. The chain uses TRBV7-9 and TRBJ1-1, with a weak D call TRBD1 (5 bases). The clonotype originates from a girl under 18 with multiple sclerosis. CDR3 DNA: TGTGCCAGCAGCACGACAGCAACTGAAGCTTTCTTT. This sequence encodes CASSTTATEAFF. Filled out from reference TRBV7-9 and TRBJ1-1, the complete variable domain reads DTGVSQNPRHKITKRGQNVTFRCDPISEHNRLYWYRQTLGQGPEFLTYFQNEAQLEKSRLLSDRFSAERPKGSFSTLEIQRTEQGDSAMYLCASSTTATEAFFGQGTRLTVV.